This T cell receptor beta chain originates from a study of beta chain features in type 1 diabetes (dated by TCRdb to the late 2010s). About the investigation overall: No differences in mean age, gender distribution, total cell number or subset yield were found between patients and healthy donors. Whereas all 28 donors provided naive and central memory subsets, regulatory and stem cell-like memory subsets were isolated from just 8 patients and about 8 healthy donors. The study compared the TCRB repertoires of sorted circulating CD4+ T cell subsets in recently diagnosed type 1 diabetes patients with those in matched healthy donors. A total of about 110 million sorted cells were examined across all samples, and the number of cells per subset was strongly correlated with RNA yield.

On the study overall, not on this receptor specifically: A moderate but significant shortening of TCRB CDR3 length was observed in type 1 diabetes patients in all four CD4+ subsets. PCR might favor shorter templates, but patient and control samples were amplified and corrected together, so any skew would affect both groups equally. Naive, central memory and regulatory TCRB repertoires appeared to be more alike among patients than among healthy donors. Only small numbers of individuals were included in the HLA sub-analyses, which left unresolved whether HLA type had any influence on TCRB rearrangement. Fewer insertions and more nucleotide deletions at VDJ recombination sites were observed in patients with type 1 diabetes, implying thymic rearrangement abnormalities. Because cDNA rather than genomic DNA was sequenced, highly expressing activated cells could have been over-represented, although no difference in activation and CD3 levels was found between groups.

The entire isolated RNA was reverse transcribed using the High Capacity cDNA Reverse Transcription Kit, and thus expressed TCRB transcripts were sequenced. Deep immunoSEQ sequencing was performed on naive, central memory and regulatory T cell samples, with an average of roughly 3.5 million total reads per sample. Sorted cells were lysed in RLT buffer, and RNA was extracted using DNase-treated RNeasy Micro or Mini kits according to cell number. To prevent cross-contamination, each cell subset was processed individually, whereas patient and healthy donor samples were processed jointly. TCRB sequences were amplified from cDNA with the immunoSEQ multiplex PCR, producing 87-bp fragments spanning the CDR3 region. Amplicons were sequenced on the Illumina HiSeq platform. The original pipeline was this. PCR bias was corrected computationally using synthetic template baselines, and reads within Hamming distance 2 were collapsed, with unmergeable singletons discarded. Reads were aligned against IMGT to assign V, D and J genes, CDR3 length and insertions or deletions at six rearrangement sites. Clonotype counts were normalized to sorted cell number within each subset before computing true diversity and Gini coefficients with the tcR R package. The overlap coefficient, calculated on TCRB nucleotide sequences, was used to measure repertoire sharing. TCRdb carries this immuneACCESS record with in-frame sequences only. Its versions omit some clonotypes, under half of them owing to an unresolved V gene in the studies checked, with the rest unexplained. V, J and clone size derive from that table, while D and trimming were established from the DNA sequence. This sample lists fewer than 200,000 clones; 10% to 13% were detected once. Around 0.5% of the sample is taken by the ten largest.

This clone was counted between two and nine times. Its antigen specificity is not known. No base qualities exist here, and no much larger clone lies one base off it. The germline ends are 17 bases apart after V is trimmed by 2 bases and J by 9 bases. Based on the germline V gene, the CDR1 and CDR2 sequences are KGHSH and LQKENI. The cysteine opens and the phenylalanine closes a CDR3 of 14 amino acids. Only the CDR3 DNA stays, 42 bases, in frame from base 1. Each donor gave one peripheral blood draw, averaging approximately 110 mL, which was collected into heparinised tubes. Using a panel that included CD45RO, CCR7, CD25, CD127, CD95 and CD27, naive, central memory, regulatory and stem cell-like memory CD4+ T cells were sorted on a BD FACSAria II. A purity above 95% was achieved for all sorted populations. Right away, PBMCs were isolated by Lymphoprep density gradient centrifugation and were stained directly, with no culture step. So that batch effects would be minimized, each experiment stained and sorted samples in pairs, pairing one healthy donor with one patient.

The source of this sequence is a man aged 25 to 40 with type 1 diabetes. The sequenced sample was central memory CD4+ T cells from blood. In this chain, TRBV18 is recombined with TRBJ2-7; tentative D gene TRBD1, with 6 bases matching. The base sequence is TGTGCCAGCTCACCAACCGGGACACCTTCAGTGCAGTACTTC. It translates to CASSPTGTPSVQYF.